These 32 T cell receptor beta chains were sequenced from one sample in a study of blood T cell repertoires in COVID-19. Produced via immunoSEQ multiplex PCR; TCRdb's table is partial and in-frame only. The top ten hold 5% to 7.5% of the sample, which has fewer than 150,000 clones, less than 85% seen once. Sample: peripheral blood. These receptors were collected from a human donor in a cohort sampled during active COVID-19.

The V call is TRBV5-5, the J call TRBJ1-1; 8 nucleotides align to TRBD1. CDR3 length: 16 amino acids. The V gene end was trimmed by 1 base and the J gene end by 5 bases; junction bases not matched to a gene: 10. Germline CDR1 SGHKS, CDR2 YYEKEE (reference sequence). The CDR3 reads CASSLLVQGAGTEAFF. The CDR3 nucleotides read TGTGCCAGCAGCTTGTTGGTTCAGGGGGCAGGGACTGAAGCTTTCTTT.

The chain carries TRBV9 and TRBJ2-2, with no clear D. CDR1 and CDR2 from the germline V gene are SGDLS and YYNGEE. This CDR3 is 17 amino acids long. The germline V and J ends were trimmed by 0 bases and 2 bases, with 14 bases remaining between them. Written as DNA, the CDR3 is TGTGCCAGCAGCGTAGGGGTAGACTCACCAAACACCGGGGAGCTGTTTTTT. Protein sequence: CASSVGVDSPNTGELFF.

Here the CDR3 reads CASSFSGPLAGAYNEQFF. For the CDR3, the DNA is TGTGCCAGCAGTTTTTCGGGTCCGCTAGCGGGGGCCTACAATGAGCAGTTCTTC. The chain couples TRBV28 to TRBJ2-1; 10 nucleotides agree with TRBD2. CDR3 length: 18 residues. J gave up 2 bases and V 3 bases, and 10 bases lay outside the gene matches. Per germline, CDR1 MDHEN and CDR2 SYDVKM.

This chain uses TRBV4-1 with TRBJ2-2; 11 nucleotides align to TRBD2. Germline loops: CDR1 MGHRA, CDR2 YSYEKL. Trimming took 8 bases from V and 1 from J; bases not matched to a gene: 6. The CDR3 has 16 amino acids. CDR3 protein: CASGLAGGLNTGELFF. The CDR3 DNA follows: TGCGCCAGCGGGCTAGCGGGGGGCCTGAACACCGGGGAGCTGTTTTTT.

This clone was counted a single time. The chain links TRBV6-2 or TRBV6-3 to TRBJ2-1, with 10 bases identical to TRBD2. J lost 3 bases, V lost 0 bases, and 8 bases had no gene match. CDR1 MNHEY and CDR2 SVGEGT come from the germline V gene. The CDR3 is 18 residues long. In DNA form, the CDR3 reads TGTGCCAGCAGTTACTCGGTCCTAGCGGGGGTCCTCTACAATGAGCAGTTCTTC. Amino acid sequence: CASSYSVLAGVLYNEQFF.

On this clone: Distinct nucleotide sequences in the sample also encode this CDR3. The gene calls are TRBV19 and TRBJ1-2; D is unresolved. The CDR3 length is 13 residues. Trimming removed 4 bases at V and 0 bases at J, with 6 bases between. Germline assignment: CDR1 LNHDA and CDR2 SQIVND (reference sequence). The CDR3 sequence is CASSKTANYGYTF. The CDR3 nucleotides read TGTGCCAGTAGTAAAACAGCTAACTATGGCTACACCTTC.

As regards this clone: The sample contains more than one DNA sequence encoding this CDR3. V gene TRBV18 combines with J gene TRBJ2-1; D is uncertain. V lost 2 bases and J lost 0, with 8 bases in between. There are 15 residues in the CDR3. CDR1 is KGHSH and CDR2 is LQKENI in the germline V gene. CDR3 region: CASSPDLSSYNEQFF. DNA for the CDR3: TGTGCCAGCTCACCAGACTTGAGCTCCTACAATGAGCAGTTCTTC.

This chain links TRBV25-1 with TRBJ1-2; D call uncertain. CDR3 length equals 12 residues. Germline assignment: CDR1 MGHDK and CDR2 SYGVNS. V was shortened by 10 bases and J by 7 bases, with 16 bases between the two germline ends. DNA for the CDR3: TGTGCCACTAGAGGAGTAGTGGGTGGCTACACCTTC. It encodes CATRGVVGGYTF.

CDR3 in DNA: TGTGCCAGCAGCCCGACAGACGGACCTGAAGCTTTCTTT. Translated, it gives CASSPTDGPEAFF. V and J are TRBV6-2 or TRBV6-3 and TRBJ1-1; TRBD1 might be the D (5 bases). V was trimmed by 6 bases and J by 6 bases, leaving 14 bases between them. The CDR3 runs 13 residues. From germline, CDR1 is MNHEY and CDR2 SVGEGT.

CDR3: CASSPPGLSTNEQFF. The CDR3 DNA reads TGTGCCAGCAGCCCCCCGGGACTCTCGACGAATGAGCAGTTCTTC. The rearrangement links TRBV9 to TRBJ2-1; D may be TRBD2 (6 bases). Trimming took off 4 bases at V and 7 bases at J, with 18 bases between the two ends. CDR1 is SGDLS and CDR2 is YYNGEE in the germline V gene. CDR3 size: 15 residues.

The chain is built from TRBV7-2 and TRBJ2-7, with TRBD2 matching over 11 bases. The CDR3 has 13 residues. V was clipped by 3 bases and J by 6 bases; unmatched bases: 1. Germline V gene sequence: CDR1 SGHTA, CDR2 FQGNSA. CDR3 sequence: CASSFSGGVEQYF. CDR3 sequence (DNA): TGTGCCAGCAGCTTTAGCGGGGGGGTCGAGCAGTACTTC.

The chain joins TRBV3-1 (or the pseudogene TRBV3-2) to TRBJ2-1; 13 nucleotides match TRBD2. CDR3 length: 19 residues. V gave up 0 bases and J gave up 5 bases; unmatched junction bases: 10. Germline-derived CDR1 and CDR2 are LGHDT and YNNKEL (reference sequence). CDR3 bases: TGTGCCAGCAGCCAAGATCTTCCGACTAGCGGGGGGCTTCACAATGAGCAGTTCTTC. Its translation: CASSQDLPTSGGLHNEQFF.

The V gene is TRBV7-3, the J gene TRBJ1-2, with 9 positions matching TRBD1. CDR3 size: 19 residues. Germline trimming cut 1 base from V and 4 bases from J; bases unmatched to any gene: 16. Germline V CDR1 and CDR2: SGHTA, FQGTGA. The CDR3 spells CASSLSPSGGTGSSYGYTF. The CDR3, as DNA: TGTGCCAGCAGCTTAAGTCCTAGTGGTGGGACAGGGTCGAGCTATGGCTACACCTTC.

In its sample, this clone was seen a few times. CDR3 in amino acids: CASSFTPGHRDLEAFF. The CDR3 DNA is TGCGCCAGCAGCTTCACCCCGGGACATAGGGATCTTGAAGCTTTCTTT. V usage is TRBV5-1 and J usage is TRBJ1-1; tentative D call: TRBD1 (6 bases). CDR1 SGHRS and CDR2 YFSETQ come from the germline V gene. This CDR3 contains 16 residues. V was pared by 2 bases and J by 7 bases, with 21 bases between.

This clone was recorded only once. The chain is built from TRBV19 and TRBJ2-1, with 8 bases lining up with TRBD2. This CDR3 spans 13 amino acids. Germline-derived CDR1 and CDR2 are LNHDA and SQIVND (reference sequence). Unmatched junction bases numbered 4, after V lost 8 bases and J lost 4 bases. The CDR3 is CASRGGRYNEQFF. CDR3 sequence (DNA): TGTGCCAGTCGGGGGGGCCGATACAATGAGCAGTTCTTC.

V is TRBV29-1 and J is TRBJ1-3; 7 nucleotides line up with TRBD1. J lost 1 base, V lost 7 bases, and 4 bases had no gene match. The CDR3 sequence is 13 residues long. In germline, CDR1 is SQVTM, CDR2 ANQGSEA. CDR3 DNA: TGCAGCGCAGAGACAGGGTCTGGAAACACCATATATTTT. Residues: CSAETGSGNTIYF. Drawing the rest from reference TRBV29-1 and TRBJ1-3, the complete variable domain is SAVISQKPSRDICQRGTSLTIQCQVDSQVTMMFWYRQQPGQSLTLIATANQGSEATYESGFVIDKFPISRPNLTFSTLTVSNMSPEDSSIYLCSAETGSGNTIYFGEGSWLTVV.

V usage is TRBV15 and J usage is TRBJ2-3; D remains unclear. CDR3 size: 14 residues. Germline V CDR1 and CDR2: LNHNV, YYDKDF (reference sequence). Trimming took off 0 bases at V and 4 bases at J, with 8 bases between the two ends. The CDR3 spells CATSRDLYSDTQYF. The DNA of the CDR3 is TGTGCCACCAGCAGAGATCTCTACTCAGATACGCAGTATTTT.

The chain is built from TRBV18 and TRBJ2-7; tentative D call: TRBD1 (5 bases). Trimming took 4 bases from V and 0 from J, leaving 13 bases between them. The CDR3 has 15 amino acids. Germline CDR1 and CDR2: KGHSH and LQKENI. The CDR3 DNA follows: TGTGCCAGCTCACAGACAGACTCAAGCTCCTACGAGCAGTACTTC. Translating it yields CASSQTDSSSYEQYF. Combining the CDR3 with reference TRBV18 and TRBJ2-7 gives the whole variable domain NAGVMQNPRHLVRRRGQEARLRCSPMKGHSHVYWYRQLPEEGLKFMVYLQKENIIDESGMPKERFSAEFPKEGPSILRIQQVVRGDSAAYFCASSQTDSSSYEQYFGPGTRLTVT.

As regards this clone: The junction departs from the called germline gene at one end, perhaps through a read error. The rearrangement uses TRBV7-9 and TRBJ2-2; D unclear. The CDR3 runs to 15 residues. Germline V gene lookup returns CDR1 SEHNR and CDR2 FQNEAQ (reference sequence). The CDR3 loop is CASSRSQPNSGELFF. Here the CDR3 DNA reads TGTGCCAGCAGCCGAAGCCAACCCAACAGCGGGGAGCTGTTTTTT. The full variable domain, rest sourced from reference TRBV7-9 and TRBJ2-2, is DTGVSQNPRHKITKRGQNVTFRCDPISEHNRLYWYRQTLGQGPEFLTYFQNEAQLEKSRLLSDRFSAERPKGSFSTLEIQRTEQGDSAMYLCASSRSQPNSGELFFGEGSRLTVL.

This chain uses TRBV9 with TRBJ1-4; 8 bases agree with TRBD1. After removal of 1 base from V and 3 bases from J, the junction contained 8 bases not matched to a gene. Germline V gives CDR1 SGDLS, CDR2 YYNGEE. The CDR3 consists of 17 residues. DNA of the CDR3: TGTGCCAGCAGCGTAATACAGGACAGGGAAGCTAATGAAAAACTGTTTTTT. Its translation: CASSVIQDREANEKLFF. The full variable domain, in which reference TRBV9 and TRBJ1-4 provide the parts outside the CDR3, is DSGVTQTPKHLITATGQRVTLRCSPRSGDLSVYWYQQSLDQGLQFLIQYYNGEERAKGNILERFSAQQFPDLHSELNLSSLELGDSALYFCASSVIQDREANEKLFFGSGTQLSVL.

The chain is built from TRBV4-3 and TRBJ1-5; D possibly corresponds to TRBD1 (5 bases). V lost 4 bases and J lost 4, with 14 bases in between. CDR1 and CDR2 from the germline V gene are LGHNA and YSLEER. The CDR3 totals 15 residues. CDR3 sequence reads: CASSLRLAGNQPQHF. CDR3 in DNA: TGCGCCAGCAGCCTTCGATTGGCAGGGAATCAGCCCCAGCATTTT.

The rearrangement joins TRBV7-6 to TRBJ1-6; D not certain. Germline CDR1 SGHVS, CDR2 FNYEAQ. Trimming removed 0 bases from V and 12 bases from J, with 12 bases in between. CDR3 length: 14 amino acids. CDR3 coding DNA: TGTGCCAGCAGCTTAGCGACGGAGAAAGGACCCCTCCACTTT. Translated, it gives CASSLATEKGPLHF.

This clone showed up just once. The chain carries TRBV25-1 and TRBJ1-1; the D gene is possibly TRBD1 (5 bases). Trimming took off 6 bases at V and 3 bases at J, with 17 bases between the two ends. The CDR3 is made up of 15 amino acids. CDR1 is MGHDK, CDR2 SYGVNS, per germline. In DNA form, the CDR3 reads TGTGCCAGCAGCTTGATGGGGGGTTCGGACACTGAAGCTTTCTTT. Amino acid sequence: CASSLMGGSDTEAFF.

This clone has only one observation. The chain combines TRBV12-3 or TRBV12-4 with TRBJ2-1, with TRBD2 as a possible D gene (6 bases). CDR3 length: 11 amino acids. Trimming removed 6 bases from V and 13 bases from J, with 13 bases in between. The CDR3, as DNA: TGTGCCAGCAGCTTACCGGGAGTCCAGTTCTTC. This gives the protein CASSLPGVQFF.

This rearrangement joins TRBV5-4 to TRBJ2-1; tentatively, D is TRBD1 (6 bases). V lost 6 bases to trimming and J lost 5 bases, with 18 bases between them. This CDR3 is built from 15 residues. The germline gives CDR1 SGHNT, CDR2 YYREEE (reference sequence). In nucleotides, the CDR3 is TGTGCCAGCACCCTCCCGGGACCAGGGGACAATGAGCAGTTCTTC. As protein: CASTLPGPGDNEQFF.

The V and J genes are TRBV5-5 and TRBJ2-6; possibly TRBD1 for D (5 bases). Germline lookup yields CDR1 SGHKS and CDR2 YYEKEE (reference sequence). V was trimmed by 0 bases and J by 3 bases, leaving 7 bases between them. The CDR3 is 15 residues long. The CDR3: CASSLEGVGANVLTF. The CDR3, as DNA: TGTGCCAGCAGCTTGGAAGGGGTTGGGGCCAACGTCCTGACTTTC.

The CDR3 region has the DNA TGTGCCAGCAGCCAAGGCTTGGGACTGGCCCTCTCTGGGGCCAACGTCCTGACTTTC. Amino acids: CASSQGLGLALSGANVLTF. This chain uses TRBV4-2 with TRBJ2-6, with a possible D match to TRBD2 (6 bases). The germline V gene has CDR1 LGHNA and CDR2 YNFKEQ. V was shortened by 1 base and J by 0 bases, with 16 bases between the two germline ends. The CDR3 is 19 amino acids.

The rearrangement uses TRBV18 and TRBJ1-2, with D tentatively TRBD1 (5 bases). The V end was cut by 3 bases, the J end by 4 bases, with 6 bases between. Germline lookup yields CDR1 KGHSH and CDR2 LQKENI. The CDR3 runs 12 residues. CDR3 protein: CASSPTVYGYTF. Written as DNA, the CDR3 is TGTGCCAGCTCACCGACAGTCTATGGCTACACCTTC.

This chain uses TRBV4-1 with TRBJ2-3; 7 bases align to TRBD2. The CDR3 runs 18 residues. Germline CDR1 is MGHRA and CDR2 is YSYEKL. V lost 3 bases, J lost 0 bases, and 12 bases stayed unmatched. This CDR3 is CASSQGRGLPQSTDTQYF. The CDR3 DNA sequence: TGCGCCAGCAGCCAGGGAAGGGGACTACCCCAAAGCACAGATACGCAGTATTTT.

The chain recombines TRBV9 with TRBJ2-6; D not certain. Germline V gives CDR1 SGDLS, CDR2 YYNGEE. V gave up 0 bases and J gave up 0 bases, with 4 bases separating them. This CDR3 has 15 amino acids. This chain's CDR3 is CASSVGSSGANVLTF. In nucleotides, the CDR3 is TGTGCCAGCAGCGTAGGCAGCTCTGGGGCCAACGTCCTGACTTTC.

This clone was seen once. The chain joins TRBV3-1 (or the pseudogene TRBV3-2) to TRBJ1-2, with D unclear. The CDR3 is 13 residues long. V lost 4 bases, J lost 10 bases, and 16 bases lay in between. Germline V gene data show CDR1 as LGHDT and CDR2 as YNNKEL (reference sequence). The CDR3 DNA sequence: TGTGCCAGCAGCCCTGGACGGACTTCGACCTACACCTTC. It encodes CASSPGRTSTYTF.

The CDR3 sequence: CASSLQSGQSYEQYF. In nucleotides, the CDR3 is TGTGCCAGCAGCCTACAATCGGGACAGTCCTACGAGCAGTACTTC. The gene calls are TRBV7-2 and TRBJ2-7; 7 bases match TRBD1. This CDR3 region has 15 residues. Per germline, CDR1 SGHTA and CDR2 FQGNSA. J lost 1 base, V lost 5 bases, and 8 bases had no gene match.